This TCR beta chain was recorded in a study of blood T cell repertoires in COVID-19. Study at large: Sites across the United States, Italy and Spain contributed samples from acute and convalescent COVID-19.

The V and J ends lost 4 bases and 1 base, in that order; junction bases with no gene match: 2. Germline assignment: CDR1 SGHTA and CDR2 FQGNSA. The CDR3 is 15 amino acids. Clinical histories supplied by participants themselves formed the basis of cohort assignment. Per the original methods: Amplification of reference gene primers was used by the study to estimate nucleated cell counts. Profiled with immunoSEQ multiplex PCR; TCRdb holds only in-frame clones, not every one. For V, J and clone size, that table is used; D and trimming come from the DNA. The sample contains about 230,000 clones, approximately 90% of which appear only once. This clone was seen once. The identical CDR3 is also encoded by other nucleotide sequences in the sample.

The V and J genes are TRBV7-2 and TRBJ1-5, with 9 positions matching TRBD1. Material: PBMCs or T cells enriched from blood (not recorded which). The origin of this receptor is a woman between 40 and 55 years old with acute COVID-19. The CDR3 DNA follows: TGTGCCAGCAGCTCTGGACAGGGGAGCAATCAGCCCCAGCATTTT. It encodes CASSSGQGSNQPQHF.